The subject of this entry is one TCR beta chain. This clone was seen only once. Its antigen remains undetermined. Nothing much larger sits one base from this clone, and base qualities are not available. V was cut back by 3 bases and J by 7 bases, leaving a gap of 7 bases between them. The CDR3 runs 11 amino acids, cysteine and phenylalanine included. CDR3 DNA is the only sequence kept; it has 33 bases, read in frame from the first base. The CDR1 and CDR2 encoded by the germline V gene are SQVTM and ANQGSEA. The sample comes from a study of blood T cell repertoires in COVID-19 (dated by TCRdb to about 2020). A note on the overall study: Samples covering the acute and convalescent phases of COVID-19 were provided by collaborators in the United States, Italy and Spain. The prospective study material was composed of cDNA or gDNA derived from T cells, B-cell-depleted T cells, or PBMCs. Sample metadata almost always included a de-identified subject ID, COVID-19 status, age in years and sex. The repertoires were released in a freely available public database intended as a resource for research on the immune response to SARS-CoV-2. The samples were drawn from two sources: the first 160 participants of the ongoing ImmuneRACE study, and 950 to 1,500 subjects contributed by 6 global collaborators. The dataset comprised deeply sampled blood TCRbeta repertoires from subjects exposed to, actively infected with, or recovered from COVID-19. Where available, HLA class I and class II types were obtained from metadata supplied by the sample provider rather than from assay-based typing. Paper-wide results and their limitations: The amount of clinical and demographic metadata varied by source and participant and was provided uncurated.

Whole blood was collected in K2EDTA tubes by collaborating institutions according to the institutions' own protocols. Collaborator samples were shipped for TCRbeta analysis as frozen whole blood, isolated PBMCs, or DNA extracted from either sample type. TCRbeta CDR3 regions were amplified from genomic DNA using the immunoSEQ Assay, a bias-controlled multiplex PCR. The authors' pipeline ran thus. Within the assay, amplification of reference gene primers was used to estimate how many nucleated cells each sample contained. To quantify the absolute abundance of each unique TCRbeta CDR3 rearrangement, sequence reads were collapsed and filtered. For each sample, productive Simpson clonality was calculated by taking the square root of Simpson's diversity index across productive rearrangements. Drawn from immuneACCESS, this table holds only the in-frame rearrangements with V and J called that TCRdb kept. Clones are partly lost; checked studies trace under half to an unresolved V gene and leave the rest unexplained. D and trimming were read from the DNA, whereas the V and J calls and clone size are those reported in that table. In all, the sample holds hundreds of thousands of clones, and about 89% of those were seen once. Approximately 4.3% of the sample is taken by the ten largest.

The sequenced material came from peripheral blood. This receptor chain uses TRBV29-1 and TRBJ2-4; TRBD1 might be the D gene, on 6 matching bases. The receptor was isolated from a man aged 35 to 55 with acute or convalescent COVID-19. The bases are TGCAGCGTTGAGCAGGGGAACATTCAGTACTTC. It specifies CSVEQGNIQYF.